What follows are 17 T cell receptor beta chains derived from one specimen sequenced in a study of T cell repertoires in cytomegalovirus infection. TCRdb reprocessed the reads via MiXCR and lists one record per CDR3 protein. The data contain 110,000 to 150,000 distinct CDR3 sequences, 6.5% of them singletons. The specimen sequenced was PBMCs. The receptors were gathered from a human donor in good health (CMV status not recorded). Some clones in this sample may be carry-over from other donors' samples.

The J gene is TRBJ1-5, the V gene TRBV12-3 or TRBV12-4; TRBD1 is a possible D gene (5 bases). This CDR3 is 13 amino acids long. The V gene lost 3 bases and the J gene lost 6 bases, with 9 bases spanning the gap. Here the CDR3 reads CASSLGGSQPQHF. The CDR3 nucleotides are TGTGCCAGCAGTTTGGGGGGGTCTCAGCCCCAGCATTTT.

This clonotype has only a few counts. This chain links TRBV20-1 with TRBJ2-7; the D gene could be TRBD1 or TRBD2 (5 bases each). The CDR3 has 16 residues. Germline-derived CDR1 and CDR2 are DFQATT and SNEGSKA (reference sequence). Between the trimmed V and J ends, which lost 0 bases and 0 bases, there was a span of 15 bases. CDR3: CSARDFLPGSSYEQYF. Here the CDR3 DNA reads TGCAGTGCTAGAGATTTCCTTCCAGGGAGCTCCTACGAGCAGTACTTC.

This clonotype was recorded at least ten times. The CDR3 here is CASSWSRPEAFF. The CDR3 DNA sequence: TGTGCCAGCAGTTGGTCCAGGCCTGAAGCTTTCTTT. The chain links TRBV12-3 or TRBV12-4 to TRBJ1-1; D ambiguous. V was trimmed by 4 bases and J by 6 bases, leaving 9 bases between them. The CDR3 is 12 amino acids.

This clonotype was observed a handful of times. The CDR3 coding sequence is TGTGCCAGTAGTATCGGTTCGAGAAGGACTACGAACACTGAAGCTTTCTTT. This gives the protein CASSIGSRRTTNTEAFF. The chain employs TRBV19 and TRBJ1-1; no clear D. The CDR3 is 17 residues long. Germline CDR1 and CDR2: LNHDA and SQIVND (reference sequence). Between the trimmed V and J ends, which lost 3 bases and 1 base, there was a span of 18 bases.

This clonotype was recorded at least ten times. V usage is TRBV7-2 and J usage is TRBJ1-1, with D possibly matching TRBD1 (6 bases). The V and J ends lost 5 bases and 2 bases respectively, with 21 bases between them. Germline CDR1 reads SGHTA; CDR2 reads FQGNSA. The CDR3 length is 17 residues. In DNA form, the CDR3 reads TGTGCCAGCAGCCTCATCGGGGGGGGCAGAAGTAACACTGAAGCTTTCTTT. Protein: CASSLIGGGRSNTEAFF.

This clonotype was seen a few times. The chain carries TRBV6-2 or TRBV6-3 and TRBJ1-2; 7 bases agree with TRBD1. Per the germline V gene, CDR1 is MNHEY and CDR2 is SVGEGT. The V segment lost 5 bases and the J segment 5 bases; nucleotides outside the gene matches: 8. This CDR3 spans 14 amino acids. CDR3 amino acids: CASSPQGTLYGYTF. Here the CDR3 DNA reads TGTGCCAGCAGTCCACAGGGGACGTTGTATGGCTACACCTTC.

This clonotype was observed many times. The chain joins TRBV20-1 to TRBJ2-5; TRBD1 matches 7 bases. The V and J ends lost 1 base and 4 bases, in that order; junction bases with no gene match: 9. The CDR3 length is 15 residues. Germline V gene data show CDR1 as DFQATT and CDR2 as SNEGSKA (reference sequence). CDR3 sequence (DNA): TGCAGTGCTAGAGCCCCCCGACAGGGCACAGAGACCCAGTACTTC. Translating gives CSARAPRQGTETQYF.

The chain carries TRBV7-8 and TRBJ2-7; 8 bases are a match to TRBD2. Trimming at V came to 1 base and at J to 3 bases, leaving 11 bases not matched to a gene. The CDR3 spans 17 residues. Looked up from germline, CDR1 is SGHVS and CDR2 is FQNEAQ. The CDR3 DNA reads TGTGCCAGCAGCTTAGGGGGGAGCGGGGGCCGTGGCTACGAGCAGTACTTC. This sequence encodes CASSLGGSGGRGYEQYF.

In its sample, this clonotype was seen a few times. The CDR3 protein is CASPAGSGANVLTF. The CDR3 nucleotides read TGTGCCAGCCCTGCGGGTTCCGGGGCCAACGTCCTGACTTTC. The rearrangement joins TRBV11-2 to TRBJ2-6; D is perhaps TRBD2 (5 bases). The germline gives CDR1 SGHAT, CDR2 FQNNGV. With 8 bases removed from V and 4 bases from J, the gap between germline ends came to 12 bases. The CDR3 is 14 residues long. The full variable domain, completed using reference TRBV11-2 and TRBJ2-6, is EAGVAQSPRYKIIEKRQSVAFWCNPISGHATLYWYQQILGQGPKLLIQFQNNGVVDDSQLPKDRFSAERLKGVDSTLKIQPAKLEDSAVYLCASPAGSGANVLTFGAGSRLTVL.

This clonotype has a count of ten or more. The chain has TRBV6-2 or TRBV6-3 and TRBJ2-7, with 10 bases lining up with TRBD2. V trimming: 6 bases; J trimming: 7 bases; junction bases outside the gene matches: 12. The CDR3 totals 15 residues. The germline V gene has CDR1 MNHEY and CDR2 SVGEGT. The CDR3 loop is CASSSIAGGRGEQYF. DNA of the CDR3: TGTGCCAGCAGCTCTATAGCGGGGGGCAGAGGAGAGCAGTACTTC.

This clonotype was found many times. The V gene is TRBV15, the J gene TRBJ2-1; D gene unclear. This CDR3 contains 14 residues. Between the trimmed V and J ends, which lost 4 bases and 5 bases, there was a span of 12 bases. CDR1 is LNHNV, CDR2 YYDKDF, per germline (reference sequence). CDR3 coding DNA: TGTGCCACCAGCACCTTGCTTGGCGACAATGAGCAGTTCTTC. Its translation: CATSTLLGDNEQFF.

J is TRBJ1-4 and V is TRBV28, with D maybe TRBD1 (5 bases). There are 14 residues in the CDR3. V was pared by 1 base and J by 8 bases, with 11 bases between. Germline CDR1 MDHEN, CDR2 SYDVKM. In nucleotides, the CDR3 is TGTGCCAGCAGTTTATATGCCCGGGGGGAAAAACTGTTTTTT. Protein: CASSLYARGEKLFF. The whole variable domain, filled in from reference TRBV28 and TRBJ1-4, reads DVKVTQSSRYLVKRTGEKVFLECVQDMDHENMFWYRQDPGLGLRLIYFSYDVKMKEKGDIPEGYSVSREKKERFSLILESASTNQTSMYLCASSLYARGEKLFFGSGTQLSVL.

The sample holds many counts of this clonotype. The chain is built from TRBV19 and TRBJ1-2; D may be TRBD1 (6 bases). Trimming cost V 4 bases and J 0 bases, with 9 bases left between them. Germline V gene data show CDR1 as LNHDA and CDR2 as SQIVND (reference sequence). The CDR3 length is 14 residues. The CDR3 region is CASSTGTPNYGYTF. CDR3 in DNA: TGTGCCAGTAGTACCGGGACACCTAACTATGGCTACACCTTC.

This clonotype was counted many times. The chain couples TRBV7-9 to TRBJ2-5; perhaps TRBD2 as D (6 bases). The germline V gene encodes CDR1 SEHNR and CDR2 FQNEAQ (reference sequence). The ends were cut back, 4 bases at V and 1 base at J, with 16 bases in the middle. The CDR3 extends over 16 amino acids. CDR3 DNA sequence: TGTGCCAGCAGCTCCCGGGACTCCAGGCCCCAAGAGACCCAGTACTTC. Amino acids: CASSSRDSRPQETQYF.

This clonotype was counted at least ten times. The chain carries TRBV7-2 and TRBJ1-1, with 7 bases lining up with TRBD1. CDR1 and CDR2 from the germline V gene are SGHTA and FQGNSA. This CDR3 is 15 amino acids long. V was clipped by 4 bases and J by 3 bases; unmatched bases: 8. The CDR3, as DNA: TGTGCCAGCAGCTCTACCCCGGGACAGCACACTGAAGCTTTCTTT. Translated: CASSSTPGQHTEAFF.

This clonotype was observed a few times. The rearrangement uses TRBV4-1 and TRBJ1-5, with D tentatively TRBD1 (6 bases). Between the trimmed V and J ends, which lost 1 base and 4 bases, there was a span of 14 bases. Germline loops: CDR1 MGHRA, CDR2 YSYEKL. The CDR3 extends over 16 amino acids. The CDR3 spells CASSQVPTGSNQPQHF. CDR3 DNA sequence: TGCGCCAGCAGCCAAGTACCGACAGGATCAAATCAGCCCCAGCATTTT.

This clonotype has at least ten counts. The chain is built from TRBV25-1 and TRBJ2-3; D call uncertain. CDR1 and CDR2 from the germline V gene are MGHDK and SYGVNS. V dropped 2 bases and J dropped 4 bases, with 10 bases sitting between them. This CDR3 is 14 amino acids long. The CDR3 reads CASSEGGIPDTQYF. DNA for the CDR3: TGTGCCAGCAGTGAAGGTGGGATCCCAGATACGCAGTATTTT. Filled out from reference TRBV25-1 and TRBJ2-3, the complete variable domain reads EADIYQTPRYLVIGTGKKITLECSQTMGHDKMYWYQQDPGMELHLIHYSYGVNSTEKGDLSSESTVSRIRTEHFPLTLESARPSHTSQYLCASSEGGIPDTQYFGPGTRLTVL.